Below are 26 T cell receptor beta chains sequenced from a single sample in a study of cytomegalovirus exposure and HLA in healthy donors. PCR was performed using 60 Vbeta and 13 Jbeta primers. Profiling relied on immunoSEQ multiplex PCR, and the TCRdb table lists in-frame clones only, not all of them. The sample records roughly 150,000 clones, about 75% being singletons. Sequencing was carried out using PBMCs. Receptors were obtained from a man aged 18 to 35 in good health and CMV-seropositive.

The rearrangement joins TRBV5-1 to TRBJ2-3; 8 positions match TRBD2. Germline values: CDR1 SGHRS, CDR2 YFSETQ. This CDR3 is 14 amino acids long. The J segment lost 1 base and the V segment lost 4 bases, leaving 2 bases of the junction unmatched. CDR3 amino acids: CASSEGLGTDTQYF. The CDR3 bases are TGCGCCAGCAGCGAGGGACTAGGCACAGATACGCAGTATTTT. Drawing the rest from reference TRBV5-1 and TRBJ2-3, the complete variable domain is KAGVTQTPRYLIKTRGQQVTLSCSPISGHRSVSWYQQTPGQGLQFLFEYFSETQRNKGNFPGRFSGRQFSNSRSEMNVSTLELGDSALYLCASSEGLGTDTQYFGPGTRLTVL.

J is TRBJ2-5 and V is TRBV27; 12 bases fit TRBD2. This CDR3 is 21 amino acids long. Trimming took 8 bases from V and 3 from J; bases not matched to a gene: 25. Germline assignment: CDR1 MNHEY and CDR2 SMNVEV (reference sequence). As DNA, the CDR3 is TGTGCCAGCCCAACACCCAGGAGGACTAGCGGGATGCCGAACCTGAAAGAGACCCAGTACTTC. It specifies CASPTPRRTSGMPNLKETQYF.

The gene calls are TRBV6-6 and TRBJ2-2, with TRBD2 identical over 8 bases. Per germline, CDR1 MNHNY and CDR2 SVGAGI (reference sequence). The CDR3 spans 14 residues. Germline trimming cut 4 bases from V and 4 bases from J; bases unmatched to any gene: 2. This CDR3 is CASSSGGRTGELFF. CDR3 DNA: TGTGCCAGCAGTTCGGGGGGGCGCACCGGGGAGCTGTTTTTT.

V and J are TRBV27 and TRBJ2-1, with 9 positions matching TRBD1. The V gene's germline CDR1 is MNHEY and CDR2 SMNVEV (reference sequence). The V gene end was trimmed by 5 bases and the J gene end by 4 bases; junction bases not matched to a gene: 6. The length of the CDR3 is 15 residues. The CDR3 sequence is CASSLGTGIYNEQFF. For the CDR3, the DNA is TGTGCCAGCAGTCTAGGGACAGGGATATACAATGAGCAGTTCTTC.

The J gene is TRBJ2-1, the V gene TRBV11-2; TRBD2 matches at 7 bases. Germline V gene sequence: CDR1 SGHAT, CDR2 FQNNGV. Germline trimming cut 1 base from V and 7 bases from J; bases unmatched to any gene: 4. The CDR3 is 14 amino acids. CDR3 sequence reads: CASSLVVRGNEQFF. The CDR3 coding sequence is TGTGCCAGCAGCTTAGTCGTGCGGGGGAATGAGCAGTTCTTC.

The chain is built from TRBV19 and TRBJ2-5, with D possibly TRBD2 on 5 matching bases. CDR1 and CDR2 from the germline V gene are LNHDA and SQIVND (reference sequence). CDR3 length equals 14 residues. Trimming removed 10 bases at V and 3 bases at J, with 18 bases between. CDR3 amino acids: CAITHATREETQYF. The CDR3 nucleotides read TGTGCCATTACTCACGCCACTAGGGAAGAGACCCAGTACTTC.

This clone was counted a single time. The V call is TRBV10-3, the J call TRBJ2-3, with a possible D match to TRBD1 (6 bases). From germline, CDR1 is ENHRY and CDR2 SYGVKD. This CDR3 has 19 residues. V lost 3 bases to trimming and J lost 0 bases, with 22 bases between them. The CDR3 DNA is TGTGCCATCAGTGACCTTCTGGGGGACACCCCTTCTAGCACAGATACGCAGTATTTT. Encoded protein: CAISDLLGDTPSSTDTQYF.

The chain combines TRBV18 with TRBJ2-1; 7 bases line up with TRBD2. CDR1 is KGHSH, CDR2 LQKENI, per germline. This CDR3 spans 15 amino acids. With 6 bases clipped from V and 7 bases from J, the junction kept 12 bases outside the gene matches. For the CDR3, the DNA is TGTGCCAGCTCTCCTCTGGGAGCGGGACTGAATGAGCAGTTCTTC. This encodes CASSPLGAGLNEQFF.

CDR3 DNA: TGTTCATGGGCAGCCTCTGGAAACACCATATATTTT. It codes for CSWAASGNTIYF. V and J are TRBV30 and TRBJ1-3, with D unresolved. Germline CDR1 is GTSNPN and CDR2 is SVGIG (reference sequence). CDR3 length: 12 amino acids.

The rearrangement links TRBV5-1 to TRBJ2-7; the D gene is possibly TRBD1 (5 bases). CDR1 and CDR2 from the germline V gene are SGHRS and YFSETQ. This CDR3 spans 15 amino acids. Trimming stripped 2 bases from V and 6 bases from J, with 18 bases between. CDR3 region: CASSLRLRTNSEQYF. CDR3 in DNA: TGCGCCAGCAGCTTAAGGCTTCGGACAAATTCCGAGCAGTACTTC.

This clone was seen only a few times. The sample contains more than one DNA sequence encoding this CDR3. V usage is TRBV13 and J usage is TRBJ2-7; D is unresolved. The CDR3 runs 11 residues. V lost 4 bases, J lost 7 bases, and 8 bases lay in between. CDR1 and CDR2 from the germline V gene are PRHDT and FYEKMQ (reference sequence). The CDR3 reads CASSSAGEQYF. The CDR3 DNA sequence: TGTGCCAGCAGCTCCGCAGGTGAGCAGTACTTC. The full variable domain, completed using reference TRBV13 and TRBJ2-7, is AAGVIQSPRHLIKEKRETATLKCYPIPRHDTVYWYQQGPGQDPQFLISFYEKMQSDKGSIPDRFSAQQFSDYHSELNMSSLELGDSALYFCASSSAGEQYFGPGTRLTVT.

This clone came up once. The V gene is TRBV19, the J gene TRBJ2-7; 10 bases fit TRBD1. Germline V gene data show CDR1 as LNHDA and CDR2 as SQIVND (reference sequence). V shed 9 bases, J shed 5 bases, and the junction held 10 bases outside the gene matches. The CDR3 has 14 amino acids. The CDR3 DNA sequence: TGTGCCAGCGGCCCGGGACAGGGGTTGAACGAGCAGTACTTC. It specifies CASGPGQGLNEQYF.

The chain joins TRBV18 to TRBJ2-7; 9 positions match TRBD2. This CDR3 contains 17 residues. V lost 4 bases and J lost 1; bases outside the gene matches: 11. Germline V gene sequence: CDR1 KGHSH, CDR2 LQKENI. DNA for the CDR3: TGTGCCAGCTCACAACCAGGTAGCGGGAGTGGTTCCTACGAGCAGTACTTC. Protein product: CASSQPGSGSGSYEQYF.

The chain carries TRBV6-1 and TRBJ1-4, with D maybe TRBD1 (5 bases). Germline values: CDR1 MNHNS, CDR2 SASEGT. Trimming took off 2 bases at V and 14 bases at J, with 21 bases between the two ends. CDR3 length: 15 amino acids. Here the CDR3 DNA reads TGTGCCAGCAGTGAAAGCGGGACGGATTTGTCCTTGCTGTTTTTT. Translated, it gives CASSESGTDLSLLFF.

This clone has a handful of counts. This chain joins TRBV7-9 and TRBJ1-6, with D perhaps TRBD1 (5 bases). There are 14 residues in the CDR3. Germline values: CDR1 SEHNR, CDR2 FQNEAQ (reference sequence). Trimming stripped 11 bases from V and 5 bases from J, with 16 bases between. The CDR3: CAAGLRGNNSPLHF. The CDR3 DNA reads TGTGCCGCTGGCCTCCGGGGGAATAATTCACCCCTCCACTTT.

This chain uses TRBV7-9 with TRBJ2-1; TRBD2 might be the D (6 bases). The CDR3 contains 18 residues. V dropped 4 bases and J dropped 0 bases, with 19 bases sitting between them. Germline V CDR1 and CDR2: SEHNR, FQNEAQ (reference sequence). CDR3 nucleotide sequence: TGTGCCAGCAGCTCCGCCCCGGACTATCAGAGCTCCTACAATGAGCAGTTCTTC. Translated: CASSSAPDYQSSYNEQFF.

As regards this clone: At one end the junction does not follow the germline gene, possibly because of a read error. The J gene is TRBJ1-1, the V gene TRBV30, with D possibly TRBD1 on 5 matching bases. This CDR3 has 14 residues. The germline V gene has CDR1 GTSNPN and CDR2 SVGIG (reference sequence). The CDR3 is CAWSTWGAMTEALF. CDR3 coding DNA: TGTGCCTGGAGTACCTGGGGCGCGATGACTGAAGCTCTCTTT.

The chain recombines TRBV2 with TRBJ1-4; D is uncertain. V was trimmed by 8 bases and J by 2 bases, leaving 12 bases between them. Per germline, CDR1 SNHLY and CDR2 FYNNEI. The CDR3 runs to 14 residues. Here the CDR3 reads CASAGRATNEKLFF. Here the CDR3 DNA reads TGTGCCAGCGCCGGGAGGGCTACTAATGAAAAACTGTTTTTT. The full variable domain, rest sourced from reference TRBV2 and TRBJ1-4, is EPEVTQTPSHQVTQMGQEVILRCVPISNHLYFYWYRQILGQKVEFLVSFYNNEISEKSEIFDDQFSVERPDGSNFTLKIRSTKLEDSAMYFCASAGRATNEKLFFGSGTQLSVL.

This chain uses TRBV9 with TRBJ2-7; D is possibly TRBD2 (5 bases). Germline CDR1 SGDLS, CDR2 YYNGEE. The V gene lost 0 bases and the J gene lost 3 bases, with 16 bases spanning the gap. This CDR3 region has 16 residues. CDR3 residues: CASSVDVHPEDYEQYF. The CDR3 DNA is TGTGCCAGCAGCGTAGATGTGCATCCGGAGGACTACGAGCAGTACTTC.

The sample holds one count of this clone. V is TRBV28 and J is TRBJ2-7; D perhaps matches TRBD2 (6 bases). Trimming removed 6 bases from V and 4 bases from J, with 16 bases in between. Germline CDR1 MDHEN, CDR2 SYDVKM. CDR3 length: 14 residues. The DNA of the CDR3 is TGTGCCAGCAGAGTATCCGGGACTGGTTACGAGCAGTACTTC. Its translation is CASRVSGTGYEQYF. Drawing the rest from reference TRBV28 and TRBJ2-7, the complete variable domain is DVKVTQSSRYLVKRTGEKVFLECVQDMDHENMFWYRQDPGLGLRLIYFSYDVKMKEKGDIPEGYSVSREKKERFSLILESASTNQTSMYLCASRVSGTGYEQYFGPGTRLTVT.

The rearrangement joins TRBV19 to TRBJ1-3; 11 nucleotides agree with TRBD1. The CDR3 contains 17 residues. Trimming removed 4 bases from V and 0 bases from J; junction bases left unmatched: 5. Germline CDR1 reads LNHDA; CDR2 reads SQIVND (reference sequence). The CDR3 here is CASSTGQGATSGNTIYF. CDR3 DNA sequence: TGTGCCAGTAGTACCGGACAGGGGGCAACCTCTGGAAACACCATATATTTT. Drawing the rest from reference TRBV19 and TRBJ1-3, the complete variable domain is DGGITQSPKYLFRKEGQNVTLSCEQNLNHDAMYWYRQDPGQGLRLIYYSQIVNDFQKGDIAEGYSVSREKKESFPLTVTSAQKNPTAFYLCASSTGQGATSGNTIYFGEGSWLTVV.

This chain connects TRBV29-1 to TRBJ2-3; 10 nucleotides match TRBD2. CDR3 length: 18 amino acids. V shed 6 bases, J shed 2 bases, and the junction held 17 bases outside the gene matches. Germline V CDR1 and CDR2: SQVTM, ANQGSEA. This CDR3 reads CSVEGEREGVRFTDTQYF. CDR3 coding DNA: TGCAGCGTAGAGGGGGAGCGGGAGGGCGTTCGATTCACAGATACGCAGTATTTT.

The CDR3 sequence: CASSQVSGSSTDTQYF. In DNA form, the CDR3 reads TGTGCCAGCAGCCAAGTTAGCGGCTCTAGCACAGATACGCAGTATTTT. The V and J genes are TRBV4-2 and TRBJ2-3, with a weak D call TRBD2 (6 bases). Looked up from germline, CDR1 is LGHNA and CDR2 is YNFKEQ. Trimming stripped 1 base from V and 0 bases from J, with 11 bases between. CDR3 length: 16 amino acids.

CDR3: CASSLFLLAGAYYEQYF. Written as DNA, the CDR3 is TGTGCCAGCAGCTTATTCTTACTAGCGGGAGCATACTACGAGCAGTACTTC. The chain has TRBV7-2 and TRBJ2-7, with 11 bases matching TRBD2. Per germline, CDR1 SGHTA and CDR2 FQGNSA. This CDR3 contains 17 residues. V was pared by 2 bases and J by 3 bases, with 9 bases of the junction left unmatched. Variable domain in full (rest from reference TRBV7-2 and TRBJ2-7): GAGVSQSPSNKVTEKGKDVELRCDPISGHTALYWYRQSLGQGLEFLIYFQGNSAPDKSGLPSDRFSAERTGGSVSTLTIQRTQQEDSAVYLCASSLFLLAGAYYEQYFGPGTRLTVT.

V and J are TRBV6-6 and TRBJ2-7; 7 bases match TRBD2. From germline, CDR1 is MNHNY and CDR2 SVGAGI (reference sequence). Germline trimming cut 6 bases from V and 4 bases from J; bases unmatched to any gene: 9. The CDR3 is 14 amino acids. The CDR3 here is CASSKAGRTYEQYF. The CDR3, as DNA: TGTGCCAGCAGCAAAGCGGGGCGGACTTACGAGCAGTACTTC.

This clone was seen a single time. The CDR3 is CASSRDSNYEQYF. CDR3 nucleotides: TGTGCCAGCTCACGGGACTCTAACTACGAGCAGTACTTC. The gene calls are TRBV18 and TRBJ2-7; D is possibly TRBD2 (6 bases). The V end was cut by 4 bases, the J end by 3 bases, with 10 bases between. CDR3 length: 13 amino acids. Per the germline V gene, CDR1 is KGHSH and CDR2 is LQKENI.